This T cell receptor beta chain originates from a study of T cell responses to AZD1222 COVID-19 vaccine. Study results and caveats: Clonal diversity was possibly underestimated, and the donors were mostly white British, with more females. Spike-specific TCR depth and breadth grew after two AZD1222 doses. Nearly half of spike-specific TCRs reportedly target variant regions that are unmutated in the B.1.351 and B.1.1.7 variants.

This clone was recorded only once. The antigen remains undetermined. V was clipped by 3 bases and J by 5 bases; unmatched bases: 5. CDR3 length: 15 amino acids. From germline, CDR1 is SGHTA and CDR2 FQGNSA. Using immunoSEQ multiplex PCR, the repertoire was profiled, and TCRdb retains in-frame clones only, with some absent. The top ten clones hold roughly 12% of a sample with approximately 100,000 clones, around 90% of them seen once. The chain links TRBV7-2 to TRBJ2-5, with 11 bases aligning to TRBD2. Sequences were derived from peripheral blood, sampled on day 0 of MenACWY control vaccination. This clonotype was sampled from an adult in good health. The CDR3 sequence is CASSFSGGASETQYF. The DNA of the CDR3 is TGTGCCAGCAGCTTTAGCGGGGGGGCCTCGGAGACCCAGTACTTC. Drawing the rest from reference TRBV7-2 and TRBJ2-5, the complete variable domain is GAGVSQSPSNKVTEKGKDVELRCDPISGHTALYWYRQSLGQGLEFLIYFQGNSAPDKSGLPSDRFSAERTGGSVSTLTIQRTQQEDSAVYLCASSFSGGASETQYFGPGTRLLVL.